The next 13 T cell receptor beta chains were all read from a single sample in a study of spatial heterogeneity in lung cancer. TCRdb independently ran MiXCR on the 5' RACE reads; one entry per CDR3 protein. The sample lists more than 60,000 distinct CDR3 sequences, about 8% occurring once. Time point noted: sample taken at primary tumor resection. The sample in question was PBMCs, obtained at surgery. The receptors were sampled from a male donor with early-stage non-small cell lung cancer.

The chain recombines TRBV7-3 with TRBJ2-3; no clear D gene. The germline V gene has CDR1 SGHTA and CDR2 FQGTGA. The V end lost 5 bases, the J end lost 2 bases, and 11 bases lay between the germline ends. The CDR3 spans 14 residues. This chain's CDR3 is CASSPGSSTDTQYF. DNA for the CDR3: TGTGCCAGCAGCCCTGGCTCCTCCACAGATACGCAGTATTTT.

A few counts support this clonotype. This chain uses TRBV20-1 with TRBJ2-3; D unclear. Germline CDR1 is DFQATT and CDR2 is SNEGSKA (reference sequence). The CDR3 is 14 amino acids. V lost 6 bases and J lost 5, with 18 bases in between. The CDR3 DNA follows: TGCAGTGCCGAGGCCCCTAAGGGTGGAGATACGCAGTATTTT. Its protein is CSAEAPKGGDTQYF.

This clonotype was observed a single time. The chain uses TRBV10-1 and TRBJ2-1; possible D gene TRBD1, 6 bases. Trimming took off 2 bases at V and 4 bases at J, with 12 bases between the two ends. The CDR3 spans 15 residues. The germline V gene encodes CDR1 WNHNN and CDR2 SYGVQD (reference sequence). CDR3 protein: CASSETDRRYNEQFF. The CDR3 DNA follows: TGCGCCAGCAGTGAGACAGACAGGCGGTACAATGAGCAGTTCTTC.

This clonotype was picked up many times. V gene TRBV12-3 or TRBV12-4 combines with J gene TRBJ2-2; no clear D gene. V was pared by 6 bases and J by 4 bases, with 18 bases between. The CDR3 consists of 16 residues. CDR3 coding DNA: TGTGCCAGCAGCCCCTATGGTCGAGTTGGCACCGGGGAGCTGTTTTTT. It codes for CASSPYGRVGTGELFF.

The sample holds many counts of this clonotype. This chain connects TRBV12-3 or TRBV12-4 to TRBJ2-6; 8 nucleotides align to TRBD1. This CDR3 contains 16 residues. After removal of 5 bases from V and 4 bases from J, the junction contained 7 bases not matched to a gene. In DNA, the CDR3 is TGTGCCAGCAGTAGGATGACAGGGGCCGGGGCCAACGTCCTGACTTTC. Translation: CASSRMTGAGANVLTF.

This clonotype was seen ten or more times. The rearrangement links TRBV20-1 to TRBJ2-2; 10 bases are shared with TRBD2. Germline CDR1 is DFQATT and CDR2 is SNEGSKA (reference sequence). Trimming took 3 bases from V and 6 from J; bases not matched to a gene: 4. This CDR3 has 14 amino acids. Here the CDR3 DNA reads TGCAGTGCTAGTGGGCTAGCGGGAGCCGGGGAGCTGTTTTTT. It is translated as CSASGLAGAGELFF.

The V call is TRBV29-1, the J call TRBJ2-3; 7 positions match TRBD1. V trimming: 8 bases; J trimming: 1 base; junction bases outside the gene matches: 12. Germline CDR1 reads SQVTM; CDR2 reads ANQGSEA. The CDR3 length is 15 residues. The CDR3, as DNA: TGCAGCATTCATCATCGAGGGGGCCGCACAGATACGCAGTATTTT. Its translation is CSIHHRGGRTDTQYF.

The chain carries TRBV12-3 or TRBV12-4 and TRBJ1-3, with D possibly being TRBD1 (5 bases). The CDR3 has 15 amino acids. The ends were cut back, 7 bases at V and 1 base at J, with 14 bases in the middle. The CDR3 spells CASTLFQGSGNTIYF. As DNA, the CDR3 is TGTGCCAGCACCCTCTTCCAGGGTTCTGGAAACACCATATATTTT.

The CDR3 coding sequence is TGTGCCAGCACGGCGACAACTGGAAACACCATATATTTT. The encoded protein is CASTATTGNTIYF. The V call is TRBV6-1, the J call TRBJ1-3; D remains ambiguous. Germline CDR1 and CDR2: MNHNS and SASEGT. This CDR3 is 13 amino acids long. Trimming stripped 7 bases from V and 2 bases from J, with 9 bases between.

The table lists this clonotype with many counts. V is TRBV7-9 and J is TRBJ1-6; tentatively, D is TRBD1 (6 bases). The germline V gene has CDR1 SEHNR and CDR2 FQNEAQ (reference sequence). V was trimmed by 6 bases and J by 15 bases, leaving 15 bases between them. The CDR3 is 12 residues long. The chain's CDR3 is CASRGPGTRLHF. CDR3 sequence (DNA): TGTGCCAGCAGGGGACCCGGGACACGCCTCCACTTT.

This clonotype was detected ten times or more. The chain is built from TRBV5-1 and TRBJ2-7; D is possibly TRBD1 or TRBD2 (5 bases each). Germline V lookup: CDR1 SGHRS, CDR2 YFSETQ. Trimming removed 4 bases at V and 0 bases at J, with 17 bases between. The CDR3 contains 16 residues. The CDR3 DNA reads as TGCGCCAGCAGCCTCGTCCTTTCAGGGAGCTCCTACGAGCAGTACTTC. It specifies CASSLVLSGSSYEQYF.

The genes are TRBV2 and TRBJ2-1; 12 bases line up with TRBD2. This CDR3 region has 17 residues. The germline gives CDR1 SNHLY, CDR2 FYNNEI. The ends lost 5 bases at V and 5 bases at J; junction bases unmatched: 10. This CDR3 reads CASSYLPGLAGNNEQFF. In DNA, the CDR3 is TGTGCCAGCAGTTACTTACCGGGACTAGCGGGCAACAATGAGCAGTTCTTC.

The genes are TRBV14 and TRBJ2-2; D unresolved. Trimming took off 3 bases at V and 0 bases at J, with 8 bases between the two ends. The CDR3 contains 15 residues. Germline values: CDR1 SGHDN, CDR2 FVKESK. The DNA of the CDR3 is TGTGCCAGCAGCCAGGTTTTCGCGAACACCGGGGAGCTGTTTTTT. Amino acid sequence: CASSQVFANTGELFF.